This T cell receptor (beta chain) originates from a study of T cells after yellow fever vaccination. Study overall: Fractions of limited cellularity were prepared by means of SMART-Seq v4 Ultra Low Input.

To note about this clonotype: Antigen: not known.

Study-wide points: Post-booster samples contained most primary-vaccination clones (around 96% CD4, around 88% CD8). Weaker overall, the secondary response nonetheless peaked faster (day 5 versus 15).

Germline V gene sequence: CDR1 SGHTA, CDR2 FQGNSA. The length of the CDR3 is 13 residues. V was pared by 1 base and J by 9 bases, with 1 base of the junction left unmatched. Conversion of TCR transcripts into cDNA relied on 5'RACE template switching, which added a universal primer site and UMIs. TCRdb passed the 5' RACE reads through MiXCR, listing each CDR3 protein once. The table shows about 320,000 distinct CDR3 sequences, with 9.5% to 12% occurring only once. The source material was CD4+ T cells sorted from PBMCs, sampled 45 days after the yellow fever booster vaccination. The gene calls are TRBV7-2 and TRBJ2-3; 10 nucleotides match TRBD1. This receptor was obtained from a man between 18 and 29 years old who received the YFV17D yellow fever vaccine. The CDR3: CASSLGTGGTQYF. The CDR3 DNA reads TGTGCCAGCAGCTTAGGGACAGGGGGGACGCAGTATTTT.